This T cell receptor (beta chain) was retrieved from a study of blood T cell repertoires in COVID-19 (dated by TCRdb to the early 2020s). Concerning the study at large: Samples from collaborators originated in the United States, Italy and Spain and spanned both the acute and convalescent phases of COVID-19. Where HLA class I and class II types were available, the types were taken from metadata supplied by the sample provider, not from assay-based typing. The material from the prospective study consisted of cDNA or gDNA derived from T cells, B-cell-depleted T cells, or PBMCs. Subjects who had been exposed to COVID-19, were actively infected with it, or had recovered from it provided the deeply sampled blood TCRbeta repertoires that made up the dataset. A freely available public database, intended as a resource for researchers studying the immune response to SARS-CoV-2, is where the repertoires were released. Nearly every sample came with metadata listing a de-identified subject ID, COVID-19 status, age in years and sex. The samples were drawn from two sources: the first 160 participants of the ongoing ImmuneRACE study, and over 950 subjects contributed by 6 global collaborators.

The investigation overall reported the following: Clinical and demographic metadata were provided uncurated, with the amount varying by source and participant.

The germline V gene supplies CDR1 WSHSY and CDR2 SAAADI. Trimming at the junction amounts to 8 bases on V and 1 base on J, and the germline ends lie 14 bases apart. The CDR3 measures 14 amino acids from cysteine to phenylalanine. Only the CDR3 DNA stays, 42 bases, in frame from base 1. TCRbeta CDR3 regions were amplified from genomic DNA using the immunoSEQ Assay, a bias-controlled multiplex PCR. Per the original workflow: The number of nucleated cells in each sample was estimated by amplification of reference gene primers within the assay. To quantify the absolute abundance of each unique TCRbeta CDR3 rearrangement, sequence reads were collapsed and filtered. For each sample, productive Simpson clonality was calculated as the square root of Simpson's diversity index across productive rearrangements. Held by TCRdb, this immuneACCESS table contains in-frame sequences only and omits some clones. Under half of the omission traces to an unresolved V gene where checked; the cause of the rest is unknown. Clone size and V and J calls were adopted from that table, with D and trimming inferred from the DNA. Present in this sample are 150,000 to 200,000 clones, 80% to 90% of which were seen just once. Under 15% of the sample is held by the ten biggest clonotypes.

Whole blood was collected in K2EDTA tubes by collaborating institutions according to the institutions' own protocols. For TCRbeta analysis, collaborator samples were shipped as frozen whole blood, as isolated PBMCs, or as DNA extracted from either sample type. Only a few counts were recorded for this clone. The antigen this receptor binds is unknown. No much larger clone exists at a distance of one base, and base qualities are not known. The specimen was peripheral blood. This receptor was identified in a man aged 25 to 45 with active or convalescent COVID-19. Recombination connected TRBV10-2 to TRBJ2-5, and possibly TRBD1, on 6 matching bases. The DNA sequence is TGCGCCAGCCTGTCCACAGGGCTCCAAGAGACCCAGTACTTC. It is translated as CASLSTGLQETQYF.